The 24 T cell receptor beta chains reported below all come from one sample, sequenced in a study of blood T cell repertoires in COVID-19. Using immunoSEQ multiplex PCR, the repertoire was profiled, and TCRdb retains in-frame clones only, with some absent. The table lists approximately 500,000 clones, roughly 88% of them singletons, with about 2% in the top ten. Source material: PBMCs or T cells enriched from blood (not recorded which). These receptors were collected from a woman aged 40 to 50 who had recovered from COVID-19.

The chain has TRBV20-1 and TRBJ2-7; 9 bases agree with TRBD2. The ends lost 3 bases at V and 4 bases at J; junction bases unmatched: 7. The germline V gene encodes CDR1 DFQATT and CDR2 SNEGSKA (reference sequence). This CDR3 has 14 residues. The CDR3 sequence is CSASRSGRTYEQYF. The CDR3 DNA reads TGCAGTGCTAGTAGGAGCGGGAGGACGTACGAGCAGTACTTC.

CDR3 loop: CASRGEAGDYNEQFF. CDR3 bases: TGTGCCAGCAGGGGAGAAGCGGGGGACTACAATGAGCAGTTCTTC. The gene calls are TRBV6-5 and TRBJ2-1; TRBD2 agrees at 8 bases. After removal of 6 bases from V and 3 bases from J, the junction contained 7 bases not matched to a gene. The germline V gene has CDR1 MNHEY and CDR2 SVGAGI. This CDR3 spans 15 amino acids.

The chain joins TRBV6-5 to TRBJ2-7; TRBD2 agrees at 7 bases. Germline V lookup: CDR1 MNHEY, CDR2 SVGAGI. The CDR3 covers 15 residues. After removal of 4 bases from V and 3 bases from J, the junction contained 9 bases not matched to a gene. CDR3 sequence: CASSFLSAGVYEQYF. The CDR3 DNA follows: TGTGCCAGCAGTTTCCTATCGGCGGGGGTCTACGAGCAGTACTTC.

The chain couples TRBV10-2 to TRBJ1-6; D is undetermined. The V gene lost 2 bases and the J gene lost 4 bases, with 12 bases spanning the gap. The CDR3 contains 16 residues. Germline V gives CDR1 WSHSY, CDR2 SAAADI. CDR3 coding DNA: TGCGCCAGCAGTGAGAGAGGAGTCGGGTATAATTCACCCCTCCACTTT. Encoded protein: CASSERGVGYNSPLHF.

The chain couples TRBV30 to TRBJ1-1; possible D gene TRBD1, 5 bases. Germline V CDR1 and CDR2: GTSNPN, SVGIG (reference sequence). The length of the CDR3 is 13 residues. The CDR3 loop reads CAANGGRNTEAFF. CDR3 in DNA: TGTGCTGCTAACGGGGGGAGGAACACTGAAGCTTTCTTT. Based on the CDR3 plus reference TRBV30 and TRBJ1-1, the full variable domain is SQTIHQWPATLVQPVGSPLSLECTVEGTSNPNLYWYRQAAGRGLQLLFYSVGIGQISSEVPQNLSASRPQDRQFILSSKKLLLSDSGFYLCAANGGRNTEAFFGQGTRLTVV.

The CDR3 bases are TGTGCCATCAGTTCAGGGTTCCCGAACACCGGGGAGCTGTTTTTT. It yields the protein CAISSGFPNTGELFF. The gene calls are TRBV10-3 and TRBJ2-2; D possibly corresponds to TRBD1 (5 bases). This CDR3 is 15 amino acids long. The germline V and J ends were trimmed by 5 bases and 0 bases, with 10 bases remaining between them. The germline V gene encodes CDR1 ENHRY and CDR2 SYGVKD.

J is TRBJ2-7 and V is TRBV13, with D possibly TRBD2 on 6 matching bases. Trimming left V 5 bases short and J 3 bases short, with 14 bases between. This CDR3 has 14 amino acids. CDR1 is PRHDT, CDR2 FYEKMQ, per germline (reference sequence). CDR3 sequence: CASSPEGSFYEQYF. The CDR3 region has the DNA TGTGCCAGCAGCCCGGAGGGCTCCTTCTACGAGCAGTACTTC.

The rearrangement joins TRBV11-2 to TRBJ1-2; TRBD1 matches 10 bases. Trimming took 5 bases from V and 3 from J; bases not matched to a gene: 9. The CDR3 covers 16 residues. Germline lookup yields CDR1 SGHAT and CDR2 FQNNGV. CDR3 region: CASSPTPGQGHYGYTF. CDR3 DNA: TGTGCCAGCAGCCCGACACCGGGACAGGGGCACTATGGCTACACCTTC.

The chain recombines TRBV4-3 with TRBJ1-5; perhaps TRBD1 as D (5 bases). This CDR3 spans 15 amino acids. V gave up 0 bases and J gave up 9 bases, with 15 bases separating them. Germline values: CDR1 LGHNA, CDR2 YSLEER. The CDR3 spells CASSQDQGRGWPQHF. Written as DNA, the CDR3 is TGCGCCAGCAGCCAAGATCAGGGACGGGGGTGGCCCCAGCATTTT.

The genes are TRBV6-5 and TRBJ2-1; weak D call: TRBD1 (6 bases). Germline V gene lookup returns CDR1 MNHEY and CDR2 SVGAGI. This CDR3 contains 15 residues. The V and J ends lost 6 bases and 3 bases respectively, with 15 bases between them. The CDR3 is CASSRDRLGYNEQFF. As DNA, the CDR3 is TGTGCCAGCAGCCGCGACAGGTTGGGCTACAATGAGCAGTTCTTC.

This chain links TRBV9 with TRBJ2-6; unclear D gene. CDR3 size: 14 residues. Germline V CDR1 and CDR2: SGDLS, YYNGEE. V was cut by 0 bases and J by 2 bases, with 3 bases left in between. CDR3 sequence (DNA): TGTGCCAGCAGCGTAGAGCCTGGGGCCAACGTCCTGACTTTC. This translates into CASSVEPGANVLTF.

The chain carries TRBV5-1 and TRBJ2-7; 8 bases fit TRBD1. Germline V lookup: CDR1 SGHRS, CDR2 YFSETQ. With V trimmed by 3 bases and J by 2 bases, 4 bases remained unmatched. The CDR3 is 14 residues long. CDR3 nucleotide sequence: TGCGCCAGCAGCTATCAGGGGGCCCCCTACGAGCAGTACTTC. It translates to CASSYQGAPYEQYF.

This chain connects TRBV5-4 to TRBJ2-3; possible D gene TRBD1, 5 bases. This CDR3 is 14 amino acids long. V was trimmed by 5 bases and J by 2 bases, leaving 12 bases between them. CDR1 SGHNT and CDR2 YYREEE come from the germline V gene (reference sequence). DNA for the CDR3: TGTGCCAGCAGGGGGCAGGGTCACACAGATACGCAGTATTTT. It specifies CASRGQGHTDTQYF.

The rearrangement links TRBV5-6 to TRBJ2-7, with D possibly matching TRBD2 (5 bases). From germline, CDR1 is SGHDT and CDR2 YYEEEE. The V and J ends lost 2 bases and 5 bases respectively, with 8 bases between them. The CDR3 loop spans 12 amino acids. The CDR3 is CASSFARDEQYF. In DNA, the CDR3 is TGTGCCAGCAGCTTTGCGCGGGACGAGCAGTACTTC.

As concerns this clone: Relative to the germline gene, one junction end is altered; a read error may explain this. This chain links TRBV7-7 with TRBJ2-1; 8 bases fit TRBD2. The CDR3 length is 15 residues. Germline CDR1 reads SSHAT; CDR2 reads FNYEAQ (reference sequence). For the CDR3, the DNA is TGTGCTAGCAGCTTAGACGGGAGGGCCAACAATGAGCAGTTCTTC. It encodes CASSLDGRANNEQFF.

The chain links TRBV18 to TRBJ2-1, with D possibly TRBD1 on 6 matching bases. This CDR3 comprises 13 residues. Germline V lookup: CDR1 KGHSH, CDR2 LQKENI. The V end was cut by 1 base, the J end by 8 bases, with 9 bases between. The CDR3 here is CASSPHREDEQFF. As DNA, the CDR3 is TGTGCCAGCTCACCACACAGGGAAGATGAGCAGTTCTTC.

The chain uses TRBV30 and TRBJ1-6, with D unclear. This CDR3 contains 16 residues. The V gene's germline CDR1 is GTSNPN and CDR2 SVGIG (reference sequence). V gave up 3 bases and J gave up 2 bases, with 14 bases separating them. CDR3 DNA sequence: TGTGCCTGGAGCGACAATGAGTTAGCCTATAATTCACCCCTCCACTTT. This codes for CAWSDNELAYNSPLHF.

The chain joins TRBV7-2 to TRBJ2-3; D call uncertain. The V end lost 4 bases, the J end lost 2 bases, and 7 bases lay between the germline ends. Germline CDR1 SGHTA, CDR2 FQGNSA. The CDR3 spans 13 residues. The CDR3 DNA is TGTGCCAGCAGCTACTCGCTCACAGATACGCAGTATTTT. Translating it yields CASSYSLTDTQYF.

This chain links TRBV5-8 with TRBJ1-5, with TRBD1 as a possible D gene (5 bases). The germline V gene encodes CDR1 SGHTS and CDR2 YDEGEE. Trimming stripped 0 bases from V and 2 bases from J, with 9 bases between. This CDR3 is 15 amino acids long. The CDR3 bases are TGTGCCAGCAGCTTGGGGACAATTGGCAATCAGCCCCAGCATTTT. Its translation: CASSLGTIGNQPQHF.

This clone was recorded a few times. V is TRBV15 and J is TRBJ1-5; D gene unclear. The CDR3 loop spans 15 amino acids. Germline lookup yields CDR1 LNHNV and CDR2 YYDKDF (reference sequence). Trimming removed 0 bases at V and 1 base at J, with 7 bases between. CDR3 sequence: CATSRERRSNQPQHF. In DNA form, the CDR3 reads TGTGCCACCAGCAGAGAGAGGAGAAGCAATCAGCCCCAGCATTTT.

The V call is TRBV4-1, the J call TRBJ2-7; TRBD2 might be the D (5 bases). Germline-derived CDR1 and CDR2 are MGHRA and YSYEKL. CDR3 length: 14 amino acids. Trimming cost V 9 bases and J 0 bases, with 15 bases left between them. The CDR3 loop is CASASAAGSYEQYF. CDR3 bases: TGCGCCAGTGCGTCGGCGGCGGGCTCCTACGAGCAGTACTTC.

V gene TRBV24-1 combines with J gene TRBJ2-2, with 7 bases aligning to TRBD2. J was trimmed by 7 bases and V by 4 bases; bases with no gene match: 5. CDR1 KGHDR and CDR2 SFDVKD come from the germline V gene. This CDR3 region has 14 residues. The CDR3 bases are TGTGCCACCAGTGACGCGGGAGAGGTCGGGGAGCTGTTTTTT. Encoded protein: CATSDAGEVGELFF.

The chain recombines TRBV6-5 with TRBJ2-1; D may be TRBD1 (6 bases). This CDR3 is 15 amino acids long. With 4 bases removed from V and 7 bases from J, the gap between germline ends came to 17 bases. Germline lookup yields CDR1 MNHEY and CDR2 SVGAGI. The CDR3 loop reads CASSFTGQDGNEQFF. The CDR3 DNA reads as TGTGCCAGCAGTTTCACAGGGCAGGATGGGAATGAGCAGTTCTTC.

The gene calls are TRBV7-9 and TRBJ2-1, with TRBD2 matching over 8 bases. Germline assignment: CDR1 SEHNR and CDR2 FQNEAQ (reference sequence). J lost 3 bases, V lost 5 bases, and 6 bases had no gene match. The CDR3 length is 15 residues. The CDR3 loop is CASSPDSGGYNEQFF. CDR3 nucleotide sequence: TGTGCCAGCAGCCCGGACAGCGGGGGCTACAATGAGCAGTTCTTC.